This is a list of T cell receptor beta chains from one sample in a study of blood T cell repertoires in COVID-19. Sequencing used immunoSEQ multiplex PCR; TCRdb keeps in-frame clones, though not all of them. The sample carries around 300,000 clones, roughly 91% recorded once. The sequencing sample was made of peripheral blood. All receptors derive from a man over 45 with active or convalescent COVID-19. CDR3s include the opening cysteine and the closing phenylalanine or tryptophan. D genes are given only for firm matches. Some rows have no size entry. The others give once, few or many, or a class for an expanded clone.

.	TRBV12-1	.	TRBJ1-5	TGTGCCAGCAGCTTCATCGGCACAGGGAATCAGCCCCAGCATTTT	CASSFIGTGNQPQHF
.	TRBV11-2	few	TRBJ1-2	TGTGCCAGCAGCTTACCCCAGCCGGGTGGCTACACCTTC	CASSLPQPGGYTF
TRBD1	TRBV27	once	TRBJ2-7	TGTGCCAGCAGTTTATATCCGGGACAGGGGAGGGGCGAGCAGTACTTC	CASSLYPGQGRGEQYF
.	TRBV27	once	TRBJ1-1	TGTGCCAGCAGTTTTTTACAGGGAGAAGCTTTCTTT	CASSFLQGEAFF
TRBD1	TRBV11-3	many	TRBJ2-5	TGTGCCAGCAGCAGGGGACAGGGTAGGGAAGAGACCCAGTACTTC	CASSRGQGREETQYF
TRBD1	TRBV5-1	.	TRBJ1-6	TGCGCCAGCAGCGTGGGACAGGGAAGTTATTCACCCCTCCACTTT	CASSVGQGSYSPLHF
.	TRBV6-5	.	TRBJ2-1	TGTGCCAGTAAGGGGGAGGGCCTTGAGCAGTTCTTC	CASKGEGLEQFF
TRBD1	TRBV10-3	.	TRBJ2-2	TGTGCCATCAGGTCCGGGACAGGGTATAACACCGGGGAGCTGTTTTTT	CAIRSGTGYNTGELFF
TRBD1	TRBV7-9	.	TRBJ2-3	TGTGCCAGCAGCCCGGGACAGGGAGACCCGTATTTT	CASSPGQGDPYF
TRBD1	TRBV29-1	.	TRBJ1-3	TGCAGCGTCGTACAGGGGGGTGGAAACACCATATATTTT	CSVVQGGGNTIYF
.	TRBV5-1	.	TRBJ1-6	TGCGCCAGCAGCTGGACAACGGACAGCCGGGGTTCACCCCTCCACTTT	CASSWTTDSRGSPLHF
TRBD1	TRBV5-1	.	TRBJ1-2	TGCGCCAGCAGCTCCGACAGGGATGGCTACACCTTC	CASSSDRDGYTF
.	TRBV28	.	TRBJ2-1	TGTGCCAGCAATTCAAACTCGGCCTACAATGAGCAGTTCTTC	CASNSNSAYNEQFF
.	TRBV6-5	.	TRBJ1-1	TGTGCCAGCAGTTACGATTTTGGGTTGGGAGCTGAAGCTTTCTTT	CASSYDFGLGAEAFF
.	TRBV9	once	TRBJ2-1	TGTGCCAGCAGCGTGTTTGGCAGTGAGCAGTTCTTC	CASSVFGSEQFF
TRBD2	TRBV18	.	TRBJ2-5	TGTGCCAGCTCACCGAGGACTAGCGGGGGTGGATATCAAGAGACCCAGTACTTC	CASSPRTSGGGYQETQYF
TRBD1	TRBV7-8	.	TRBJ2-7	TGTGCCAGCAGCGACCCCGGACAGGGAAATACCTACGAGCAGTACTTC	CASSDPGQGNTYEQYF
.	TRBV27	.	TRBJ1-6	TGTGCCAGCAGACGAGCAGGTCGAATACCATATAATTCACCCCTCCACTTT	CASRRAGRIPYNSPLHF
TRBD1	TRBV6-5	few	TRBJ1-5	TGTGCCAGCAGCACAACAGGGGATCAGCCCCAGCATTTT	CASSTTGDQPQHF
.	TRBV5-1	.	TRBJ2-1	TGCGCCAGCAGCCCGATCTCCTTCGGAGACAATGAGCAGTTCTTC	CASSPISFGDNEQFF
TRBD2	TRBV6-2/TRBV6-3	.	TRBJ2-5	TGTGCCAGCACCCCTAGCGGTCAAGAGACCCAGTACTTC	CASTPSGQETQYF
.	TRBV6-2/TRBV6-3	few	TRBJ1-1	TGTGCCAGCAGTTACGGTTCGGGGCTCAGGGGGAACACTGAAGCTTTCTTT	CASSYGSGLRGNTEAFF
TRBD1	TRBV7-2	.	TRBJ1-1	TGTGCCAGCAGCTTAGGGGGACAGATGAACACTGAAGCTTTCTTT	CASSLGGQMNTEAFF
TRBD1	TRBV18	.	TRBJ1-1	TGTGCCAGCTCAGAAACGACAGGGGGCACTGAAGCTTTCTTT	CASSETTGGTEAFF
.	TRBV5-1	.	TRBJ2-1	TGCGCCAGCAGCTTGGCCACTGCGGGGGCGTACAATGAGCAGTTCTTC	CASSLATAGAYNEQFF
TRBD1	TRBV14	.	TRBJ2-7	TGTGCCAGCAGCCTTAGCCGGGACAGCAGGCCCTACGAGCAGTACTTC	CASSLSRDSRPYEQYF
TRBD1	TRBV5-1	.	TRBJ1-2	TGCGCCAGCAGCCAAAGCGCCTTCGACAGGGGGGAAGGCTACACCTTC	CASSQSAFDRGEGYTF
.	TRBV6-1	few	TRBJ2-7	TGTGCCAGCAGTGAACAGGGGTCTTACGAGCAGTACTTC	CASSEQGSYEQYF
.	TRBV5-5	few	TRBJ1-6	TGTGCCAGCAGCTTGAGTCTACTCCTACTTAATTCACCCCTCCACTTT	CASSLSLLLLNSPLHF
TRBD1	TRBV24-1	.	TRBJ2-5	TGTGCCACCAGTGGACGACAGGGATCTCAAGAGACCCAGTACTTC	CATSGRQGSQETQYF
TRBD1	TRBV7-2	.	TRBJ1-2	TGTGCCAGCAGCACCAGTAGGACAGGACAAAGAGGCTACACCTTC	CASSTSRTGQRGYTF
.	TRBV5-4	.	TRBJ2-7	TGTGCCAGCGGAAGAGGAACCACCTATTACGAGCAGTACTTC	CASGRGTTYYEQYF
.	TRBV12-3/TRBV12-4	.	TRBJ1-2	TGTGCCAGCAGTTTGTGGTCGGGGGGTTACACCTTC	CASSLWSGGYTF
.	TRBV6-5	.	TRBJ2-7	TGTGCCAGCAGGACGTTGGGCGCAGTAGTGCAGTACTTC	CASRTLGAVVQYF
TRBD1	TRBV7-6	.	TRBJ1-5	TGTGCCAGCAGCCTAAGGCCGGGACAGGCGGGCAGGAATCAGCCCCAGCATTTT	CASSLRPGQAGRNQPQHF
.	TRBV5-6	many	TRBJ2-1	TGTGCCAGCAGCCTCGGACAGATGAATGAGCAGTTCTTC	CASSLGQMNEQFF
.	TRBV5-1	.	TRBJ1-4	TGCGCCAGCAGCTTGGAGGGGCAGGGCAATGAAAAACTGTTTTTT	CASSLEGQGNEKLFF
.	TRBV6-5	.	TRBJ2-7	TGTGCCAGCAGTTTGACACTCCGGTACGAGCAGTACTTC	CASSLTLRYEQYF
TRBD2	TRBV5-6	.	TRBJ2-3	TGTGCCAGCAGCGTGTTAGCGGGAGCTCACACAGATACGCAGTATTTT	CASSVLAGAHTDTQYF
TRBD2	TRBV7-9	.	TRBJ2-5	TGTGCCGCCATAGTGACGGGAGGGGAGACCCAGTACTTC	CAAIVTGGETQYF
TRBD2	TRBV2	.	TRBJ2-3	TGTGCCAGCAATAAACTAGCGGGAGTAAACACAGATACGCAGTATTTT	CASNKLAGVNTDTQYF
.	TRBV5-4	once	TRBJ2-1	TGTGCCAGCAGCTTGCTCGTGGGGACCCGGGAGTATGAGCAGTTCTTC	CASSLLVGTREYEQFF